The 23 T cell receptor beta chains below all came from one sample that was sequenced in a study of OX40 agonist ivuxolimab in advanced cancers. The method was immunoSEQ multiplex PCR; TCRdb's version includes in-frame clones alone and lacks a portion of them. The sample gives about 63,000 clones, around 87% of which show up once; roughly a tenth is in the top ten. Here the sequenced sample was CD4+ or CD8+ T cells sorted from blood, taken in a trial of the OX40 agonist ivuxolimab. The receptors here all came from an adult with an advanced solid tumor such as melanoma, head and neck, liver or kidney cancer.

This chain uses TRBV2 with TRBJ1-6; possibly TRBD1 for D (6 bases). CDR3 length: 14 amino acids. The V end lost 3 bases, the J end lost 9 bases, and 12 bases lay between the germline ends. The germline V gene has CDR1 SNHLY and CDR2 FYNNEI. CDR3 coding DNA: TGTGCCAGCAGTGATAGGGGGTCGGCTTCACCCCTCCACTTT. It encodes CASSDRGSASPLHF.

The chain uses TRBV7-9 and TRBJ2-3; no clear D gene. Germline V gene lookup returns CDR1 SEHNR and CDR2 FQNEAQ (reference sequence). V was clipped by 1 base and J by 2 bases, with 13 bases between them. This CDR3 is 16 amino acids long. The CDR3 bases are TGTGCCAGCAGCTTAGTGCGGTTGGAAATCACAGATACGCAGTATTTT. Protein sequence: CASSLVRLEITDTQYF. Full variable domain (missing parts from reference TRBV7-9 and TRBJ2-3): DTGVSQNPRHKITKRGQNVTFRCDPISEHNRLYWYRQTLGQGPEFLTYFQNEAQLEKSRLLSDRFSAERPKGSFSTLEIQRTEQGDSAMYLCASSLVRLEITDTQYFGPGTRLTVL.

The chain has TRBV4-1 and TRBJ2-6; 8 nucleotides agree with TRBD1. The CDR3 runs 18 residues. The V and J ends lost 1 base and 1 base, in that order; junction bases with no gene match: 6. Germline lookup yields CDR1 MGHRA and CDR2 YSYEKL. The CDR3 nucleotides read TGCGCCAGCAGCCAAGGGAGGACAGGGTATTCTGGGGCCAACGTCCTGACTTTC. Translation: CASSQGRTGYSGANVLTF.

The chain employs TRBV28 and TRBJ1-1, with 9 bases matching TRBD1. Trimming at V came to 4 bases and at J to 7 bases, leaving 4 bases not matched to a gene. Germline CDR1 reads MDHEN; CDR2 reads SYDVKM. This CDR3 is built from 13 residues. The CDR3 region has the DNA TGTGCCAGCAGTTGGGACAGGGAGGGTGAAGCTTTCTTT. Amino acid sequence: CASSWDREGEAFF.

V usage is TRBV19 and J usage is TRBJ2-7; 9 bases match TRBD1. CDR1 LNHDA and CDR2 SQIVND come from the germline V gene (reference sequence). CDR3 size: 14 residues. The junction had 7 bases not matched to a gene; V was cut back by 9 bases and J by 1 base. The CDR3 protein is CASQLTGGSYEQYF. CDR3 nucleotide sequence: TGTGCCAGCCAATTGACAGGGGGGTCCTACGAGCAGTACTTC.

This sequence joins TRBV7-9 and TRBJ2-5, with unresolved D. Germline V gene lookup returns CDR1 SEHNR and CDR2 FQNEAQ (reference sequence). V lost 4 bases and J lost 7, with 19 bases in between. This CDR3 contains 15 residues. CDR3: CASSWGDAFHGTQYF. The CDR3 DNA is TGTGCCAGCAGCTGGGGTGACGCCTTTCATGGGACCCAGTACTTC. Combining the CDR3 with reference TRBV7-9 and TRBJ2-5 gives the whole variable domain DTGVSQNPRHKITKRGQNVTFRCDPISEHNRLYWYRQTLGQGPEFLTYFQNEAQLEKSRLLSDRFSAERPKGSFSTLEIQRTEQGDSAMYLCASSWGDAFHGTQYFGPGTRLLVL.

This sequence joins TRBV6-1 and TRBJ1-1; D perhaps matches TRBD1 (6 bases). Germline CDR1 MNHNS, CDR2 SASEGT. The length of the CDR3 is 16 residues. V was pared by 2 bases and J by 5 bases, with 18 bases between. The CDR3 loop reads CASSEKVRGADTEAFF. CDR3 in DNA: TGTGCCAGCAGTGAAAAGGTGCGGGGGGCCGATACTGAAGCTTTCTTT.

This clone occurred once. The chain has TRBV6-1 and TRBJ2-5; 10 nucleotides line up with TRBD2. Unmatched junction bases numbered 7, after V lost 5 bases and J lost 4 bases. The CDR3 is made up of 15 amino acids. Germline lookup yields CDR1 MNHNS and CDR2 SASEGT. DNA for the CDR3: TGTGCCAGCAGTATAGCTAGCGGGAGTGGAGAGACCCAGTACTTC. This encodes CASSIASGSGETQYF.

This clone was seen only a few times. The rearrangement joins TRBV15 to TRBJ2-7; D unresolved. CDR3 length equals 14 residues. The V end was cut by 4 bases, the J end by 4 bases, with 14 bases between. Germline V gene lookup returns CDR1 LNHNV and CDR2 YYDKDF (reference sequence). The DNA for the CDR3 is TGTGCCACCAGCACCGGGCTATTGACTTACGAGCAGTACTTC. As protein: CATSTGLLTYEQYF.

The rearrangement joins TRBV6-6 to TRBJ2-1; D remains ambiguous. The ends were cut back, 5 bases at V and 7 bases at J, with 12 bases in the middle. Per germline, CDR1 MNHNY and CDR2 SVGAGI (reference sequence). CDR3 length: 13 amino acids. CDR3 sequence (DNA): TGTGCCAGCAGTCCGGGCAGTACAAATGAGCAGTTCTTC. It yields the protein CASSPGSTNEQFF.

The J gene is TRBJ1-1, the V gene TRBV2, with a possible D match to TRBD1 (5 bases). This CDR3 contains 14 residues. Germline lookup yields CDR1 SNHLY and CDR2 FYNNEI. V gave up 5 bases and J gave up 7 bases, with 17 bases separating them. The CDR3 region has the DNA TGTGCCAGCAGTTATATACCCTTTGGGGGTGAAGCTTTCTTT. Translation: CASSYIPFGGEAFF.

The genes are TRBV12-5 and TRBJ2-2; no definite D call. Germline loops: CDR1 LGHNT, CDR2 FRNRAP. This CDR3 comprises 17 residues. Trimming removed 0 bases from V and 0 bases from J, with 11 bases in between. DNA for the CDR3: TGTGCTAGTGGTTTGGTACTTGCTACATCGAACACCGGGGAGCTGTTTTTT. This gives the protein CASGLVLATSNTGELFF. Based on the CDR3 plus reference TRBV12-5 and TRBJ2-2, the full variable domain is DARVTQTPRHKVTEMGQEVTMRCQPILGHNTVFWYRQTMMQGLELLAYFRNRAPLDDSGMPKDRFSAEMPDATLATLKIQPSEPRDSAVYFCASGLVLATSNTGELFFGEGSRLTVL.

The rearrangement links TRBV6-5 to TRBJ2-3; D is uncertain. Trimming left V 5 bases short and J 1 base short, with 10 bases between. Germline V gives CDR1 MNHEY, CDR2 SVGAGI. The CDR3 sequence is 14 residues long. CDR3 in DNA: TGTGCCAGCAGTACTCCTCAGGGCACAGATACGCAGTATTTT. Translation gives CASSTPQGTDTQYF.

The chain is built from TRBV5-4 and TRBJ2-3; weak D call: TRBD2 (6 bases). Trimming pared 1 base from V and 5 bases from J, leaving 8 bases between. The CDR3 length is 13 residues. CDR1 and CDR2 from the germline V gene are SGHNT and YYREEE (reference sequence). For the CDR3, the DNA is TGTGCCAGCAGCTTGTTCGGGGGAGATACGCAGTATTTT. It is translated as CASSLFGGDTQYF.

The rearrangement uses TRBV6-5 and TRBJ1-1; possible D gene TRBD1, 5 bases. The CDR3 sequence is 14 residues long. V lost 6 bases and J lost 0, with 11 bases in between. Germline V gives CDR1 MNHEY, CDR2 SVGAGI. Written as DNA, the CDR3 is TGTGCCAGCAGACCCCGGGGCTTGAACACTGAAGCTTTCTTT. It specifies CASRPRGLNTEAFF.

The chain joins TRBV28 to TRBJ1-2, with D possibly TRBD1 on 5 matching bases. The germline V gene encodes CDR1 MDHEN and CDR2 SYDVKM. Trimming took off 2 bases at V and 6 bases at J, with 13 bases between the two ends. The CDR3 covers 14 residues. CDR3 sequence reads: CASSLLQERDGYTF. As DNA, the CDR3 is TGTGCCAGCAGTTTACTACAGGAGAGGGATGGCTACACCTTC.

The CDR3 loop is CASSPSRSYYEQYF. DNA for the CDR3: TGTGCCAGTTCCCCCTCCCGTTCGTACTACGAGCAGTACTTC. The rearrangement links TRBV19 to TRBJ2-7, with no clear D. This CDR3 is 14 amino acids long. Germline CDR1 and CDR2: LNHDA and SQIVND (reference sequence). The V end lost 8 bases, the J end lost 3 bases, and 17 bases lay between the germline ends. Variable domain in full (rest from reference TRBV19 and TRBJ2-7): DGGITQSPKYLFRKEGQNVTLSCEQNLNHDAMYWYRQDPGQGLRLIYYSQIVNDFQKGDIAEGYSVSREKKESFPLTVTSAQKNPTAFYLCASSPSRSYYEQYFGPGTRLTVT.

The rearrangement uses TRBV11-3 and TRBJ2-1, with 8 bases fitting TRBD1. This CDR3 has 15 amino acids. Trimming removed 4 bases from V and 8 bases from J; junction bases left unmatched: 10. Germline values: CDR1 SGHNT, CDR2 YENEEA. CDR3 nucleotide sequence: TGTGCCAGCAGCTGGGGGTCAGGGGGCAGCGATGAGCAGTTCTTC. Its translation: CASSWGSGGSDEQFF.

J is TRBJ1-1 and V is TRBV19; D unresolved. Germline V lookup: CDR1 LNHDA, CDR2 SQIVND (reference sequence). V was cut by 10 bases and J by 7 bases, with 16 bases left in between. The CDR3 is 12 amino acids. For the CDR3, the DNA is TGTGCCACCAACTGGGGTGGTGGTGAAGCTTTCTTT. Translating it yields CATNWGGGEAFF.

The gene calls are TRBV13 and TRBJ2-3; D is unresolved. The CDR3 spans 13 residues. V was trimmed by 6 bases and J by 0 bases, leaving 7 bases between them. Germline V CDR1 and CDR2: PRHDT, FYEKMQ (reference sequence). The CDR3 nucleotides read TGTGCCAGCAGTTCGCCTAGCACAGATACGCAGTATTTT. Translation: CASSSPSTDTQYF.

This clone appeared once. CDR3 loop: CASSYSGRTAVQYF. The CDR3 region has the DNA TGTGCCAGCAGTTACTCGGGGAGAACCGCGGTGCAGTACTTC. The chain is built from TRBV6-5 and TRBJ2-7; perhaps TRBD2 as D (5 bases). V lost 0 bases and J 9 bases, leaving 15 bases between the germline ends. The germline V gene has CDR1 MNHEY and CDR2 SVGAGI. This CDR3 region has 14 residues.

The rearrangement links TRBV2 to TRBJ2-5; the D call may be TRBD1 or TRBD2 (6 bases each). The V gene lost 8 bases and the J gene lost 5 bases, with 9 bases spanning the gap. Germline V lookup: CDR1 SNHLY, CDR2 FYNNEI. This CDR3 comprises 11 residues. The CDR3 bases are TGTGCCAGCGGGGGGCGGGAGACCCAGTACTTC. Amino acid sequence: CASGGRETQYF.

The rearrangement uses TRBV5-4 and TRBJ2-2, with a tentative D call TRBD1 (5 bases). CDR1 is SGHNT, CDR2 YYREEE, per germline (reference sequence). V was cut by 0 bases and J by 5 bases, with 8 bases left in between. The CDR3 spans 14 residues. CDR3 sequence reads: CASSLEGVTGELFF. DNA for the CDR3: TGTGCCAGCAGCTTGGAAGGGGTAACCGGGGAGCTGTTTTTT.